The source of this T cell receptor beta chain is a study of PD-1 blockade in classical Hodgkin lymphoma (TCRdb year 2020). Broadly, across the study: Nivolumab dosing was 3 mg/kg intravenously every 2 weeks, continuing until either disease progression or unacceptable toxicity. The study used CyTOF and TCR beta sequencing to define a peripheral blood immune signature of response to PD-1 blockade in classical Hodgkin lymphoma.

Genomic DNA was extracted with the Qiagen DNeasy kit from unsorted PBMCs and from negatively selected CD4+ and CD8+ fractions. Amplification of TCR beta CDR3 regions was done by immunoSEQ multiplex PCR with primers that anneal to V and J segments. A synthetic immune receptor repertoire was used to minimize amplification bias, and any residual bias was removed computationally once sequencing was done. The source study handled its data this way. Repertoire diversity was quantified as the Shannon entropy index using custom Python scripts. Unsorted, CD4+ and CD8+ repertoires were analyzed separately, except in combined analyses where CD4+ and CD8+ sequences were merged in silico. A clone counted as expanded when the clone's frequency after treatment rose at least 2-fold relative to C1D1, and clones undetected at baseline were given a pseudocount of 0.5. Clones with 0 or 1 copy at C1D1 were defined as singleton clones, while clones with 2 or more copies were defined as non-singleton clones. Clones expanded in unsorted samples were annotated as CD4+, CD8+ or unknown by matching protein sequences in sorted samples from the same patient. Diversity changes from C1D1 to C4D1 were tested in paired samples using Wilcoxon tests. TCRdb's version of the immuneACCESS table is confined to in-frame rearrangements and falls short of the full clone set. An unresolved V gene accounts for under half of the shortfall where checked; the remainder is of unknown origin. That table supplies the V and J calls and clone size; D and trimming were determined from the DNA. In this sample the table shows 25,000 to 40,000 clones, about four fifths of which occur a single time. Approximately 29% of the sample is taken by the ten largest.

Its CDR3 holds 15 amino acids, cysteine through phenylalanine. Only the CDR3 DNA is retained, 45 bases long and in frame from the first base. According to the germline V gene, CDR1 reads SGHNT and CDR2 reads YENEEA. Trimming leaves V shorter by 6 bases and J shorter by 4 bases, with the junction holding 8 bases beyond the gene matches. In the paper's terms, the time point label means: cycle 1 day 1 (C1D1), immediately before nivolumab initiation. All trial patients had relapsed after autologous stem cell transplantation, with cohorts A, B and C differing in prior brentuximab vedotin exposure. The trial cohort included 45 to 65 patients with relapsed/refractory classical Hodgkin lymphoma, and each patient had a best overall response of complete response, partial response or progressive disease. In the multi-cohort phase II CheckMate 205 trial, trial patients received single-agent nivolumab. An independent review committee assessed best overall response using the 2007 International Working Group response criteria. Trial PBMCs were collected immediately before nivolumab initiation (C1D1) and during therapy at cycle 2 day 1 and cycle 4 day 1. Peripheral blood was collected in 8 mL Vacutainer Cell Preparation Tubes, from which PBMCs were isolated by centrifugation and then cryopreserved.

This clone was detected once. There is no known antigen for this receptor. Per-base quality was not reported, and no clone a single base away is much larger than it. The research as a whole found: Diversity was lower in patients who began nivolumab less than 1 year after ASCT, so these patients were left out of later analyses to avoid confounding by immune reconstitution. Among trial patients, those achieving complete response had baseline diversity similar to that of newly diagnosed patients, while diversity was significantly lower in partial responders and progressors. The study was restricted to a single clinical trial cohort, and the causes of repertoire differences, possibly disease activity or prior therapy, were left undefined. Baseline TCR diversity was reported to be lower in newly diagnosed patients than in healthy donors, and even lower in relapsed/refractory patients. By C4D1, a significant rise was seen in CD4+ TCR diversity but not in CD8+ TCR diversity (p=0.0027 vs p=0.16), and the rise was most apparent among complete responders (p=0.02).

Sequenced material: peripheral blood mononuclear cells (PBMCs), taken at baseline. The rearranged segments are TRBV11-3 and TRBJ2-5, with 10 bases aligning to TRBD2. The source of this sequence is a human donor with classical Hodgkin lymphoma. The nucleotide sequence is TGTGCCAGCAGACCACCTAGCGGGGGCGCAGAGACCCAGTACTTC. This codes for CASRPPSGGAETQYF. With the rest looked up from the reference TRBV11-3 and TRBJ2-5 genes rather than sequenced, the full variable domain is EAGVVQSPRYKIIEKKQPVAFWCNPISGHNTLYWYLQNLGQGPELLIRYENEEAVDDSQLPKDRFSAERLKGVDSTLKIQPAELGDSAVYLCASRPPSGGAETQYFGPGTRLLVL.